This T cell receptor beta chain was captured by sequencing in a study of Graves' ophthalmopathy and Graves' hyperthyroidism. Study details: Researchers classed hyperthyroidism as stable given no ophthalmopathy within 18 months of follow-up. Notes on the study in general: Most expanded clonotypes in thyroid above 0.001 frequency also showed up in blood.

CDR3 length: 14 residues. With 4 bases removed from V and 4 bases from J, the gap between germline ends came to 11 bases. As the template, RNA transcripts were used to amplify TCR beta CDR3 regions. A first-round RT-PCR used HTBI primers, followed by a second-round multiplex PCR. TCRdb re-called the multiplex PCR reads through MiXCR, storing one row per CDR3 protein. The sample records over a million distinct CDR3 sequences, about 38% being singletons. Hyperthyroidism patients were newly diagnosed, under 2 months' duration, aged 18 to 65. A word on this clonotype: The antigen is not known.

The source is an adult man with Graves' hyperthyroidism. This sequence joins TRBV12-3 or TRBV12-4 and TRBJ1-5; D gene uncertain. The sample comprised peripheral blood or thyroid tissue (not recorded which). The CDR3 loop reads CASSYPGINQPQHF. CDR3 bases: TGTGCCAGCAGTTACCCGGGGATAAATCAGCCCCAGCATTTT.